One and the same sample provided the 15 T cell receptor beta chains below, sequenced in a study of cytomegalovirus exposure and HLA in healthy donors. Primers included in the PCR were 60 Vbeta and 13 Jbeta primers. Method: immunoSEQ multiplex PCR; TCRdb's copy keeps in-frame clones and lacks some. Of 110,000 or so clones detected, about 78% appear once; the ten largest clones hold 5.4%. Sequencing used PBMCs. The receptors derive from a woman between 25 and 40 years old in good health and CMV-seropositive.

This chain links TRBV12-5 with TRBJ1-1; D is unclear. This CDR3 comprises 13 residues. Germline V gene lookup returns CDR1 LGHNT and CDR2 FRNRAP. V lost 1 base and J 10 bases, leaving 13 bases between the germline ends. CDR3 DNA: TGTGCTAGTGGTTTGGCATCTCCGGTCGGAGCTTTCTTT. Translating gives CASGLASPVGAFF.

The chain employs TRBV6-6 and TRBJ1-2, with D maybe TRBD1 (6 bases). CDR1 and CDR2 (germline): MNHNY, SVGAGI (reference sequence). The CDR3 length is 15 residues. Trimming cost V 6 bases and J 7 bases, with 21 bases left between them. CDR3 coding DNA: TGTGCCAGCAGGAGGCGTGTGGGGGGGGCTGTTGGCTACACCTTC. The encoded protein is CASRRRVGGAVGYTF.

The DNA of the CDR3 is TGTGCCAGCAGCGTGTTAGCGGGGGGGAACACCGGGGAGCTGTTTTTT. Translation: CASSVLAGGNTGELFF. The chain employs TRBV9 and TRBJ2-2; 10 bases match TRBD2. V lost 2 bases to trimming and J lost 1 base; unmatched junction nucleotides: 2. The CDR3 has 16 residues. Germline V gene data show CDR1 as SGDLS and CDR2 as YYNGEE.

The CDR3 DNA reads TGTGCCAGCAACTGGGCGTTTGGGGCCAACGTCCTGACTTTC. It specifies CASNWAFGANVLTF. V is TRBV2 and J is TRBJ2-6; D remains unclear. The CDR3 sequence is 14 residues long. Germline CDR1 and CDR2: SNHLY and FYNNEI. The V and J ends lost 7 bases and 3 bases respectively, with 10 bases between them.

This clone has just one count. V and J are TRBV6-5 and TRBJ2-1, with 7 bases lining up with TRBD2. This CDR3 has 15 residues. V dropped 6 bases and J dropped 0; count of bases not matched to a gene: 5. The germline V gene encodes CDR1 MNHEY and CDR2 SVGAGI. The CDR3 sequence: CASRDTSVSYNEQFF. CDR3 DNA: TGTGCCAGCAGAGATACTAGCGTCTCCTACAATGAGCAGTTCTTC.

The J gene is TRBJ2-3, the V gene TRBV7-9; D is undetermined. Germline V gives CDR1 SEHNR, CDR2 FQNEAQ (reference sequence). V was cut by 5 bases and J by 5 bases, with 11 bases left in between. This CDR3 is built from 13 residues. The CDR3 here is CASSPLPLDTQYF. CDR3 nucleotides: TGTGCCAGCAGCCCACTTCCCCTAGATACGCAGTATTTT.

The chain employs TRBV5-6 and TRBJ1-1, with D tentatively TRBD1 (6 bases). CDR3 length: 14 amino acids. Trimming removed 1 base from V and 3 bases from J, with 10 bases in between. Germline values: CDR1 SGHDT, CDR2 YYEEEE. Here the CDR3 DNA reads TGTGCCAGCAGCTTGCCGCCAGGGGACACTGAAGCTTTCTTT. It is translated as CASSLPPGDTEAFF. The full variable domain, rest sourced from reference TRBV5-6 and TRBJ1-1, is DAGVTQSPTHLIKTRGQQVTLRCSPKSGHDTVSWYQQALGQGPQFIFQYYEEEERQRGNFPDRFSGHQFPNYSSELNVNALLLGDSALYLCASSLPPGDTEAFFGQGTRLTVV.

This rearrangement joins TRBV7-9 to TRBJ2-3; D unresolved. The CDR3 is 15 residues long. Germline V lookup: CDR1 SEHNR, CDR2 FQNEAQ (reference sequence). V lost 0 bases and J 3 bases, leaving 10 bases between the germline ends. Written as DNA, the CDR3 is TGTGCCAGCAGCTTAGCGATTTACGGGACAGATACGCAGTATTTT. It encodes CASSLAIYGTDTQYF.

The genes are TRBV13 and TRBJ1-4; D may be TRBD1 (5 bases). The CDR3 covers 18 residues. Germline CDR1 is PRHDT and CDR2 is FYEKMQ (reference sequence). The V end was cut by 5 bases, the J end by 7 bases, with 26 bases between. The CDR3 here is CASSPKAGSGKAGEKLFF. Written as DNA, the CDR3 is TGTGCCAGCAGCCCGAAGGCTGGGTCAGGGAAGGCAGGTGAAAAACTGTTTTTT.

This clone turned up a few times. The chain links TRBV5-6 to TRBJ2-3; 10 positions agree with TRBD2. CDR3 length equals 15 residues. The V gene's germline CDR1 is SGHDT and CDR2 YYEEEE. V shed 3 bases, J shed 1 base, and the junction held 2 bases outside the gene matches. Here the CDR3 reads CASSSGTSGTDTQYF. The DNA of the CDR3 is TGTGCCAGCAGCTCGGGGACTAGCGGCACAGATACGCAGTATTTT.

The V and J genes are TRBV15 and TRBJ2-7, with a weak D call TRBD1 (5 bases). Germline CDR1 and CDR2: LNHNV and YYDKDF (reference sequence). The CDR3 is made up of 17 amino acids. Trimming cost V 1 base and J 4 bases, with 20 bases left between them. The CDR3: CATSRVAGNPTWYEQYF. Written as DNA, the CDR3 is TGTGCCACCAGCAGAGTGGCAGGGAATCCCACTTGGTACGAGCAGTACTTC.

This clone was detected once. The chain recombines TRBV11-2 with TRBJ2-1; D gene ambiguous. The CDR3 extends over 13 amino acids. From germline, CDR1 is SGHAT and CDR2 FQNNGV. V lost 5 bases and J 9 bases, leaving 14 bases between the germline ends. CDR3 amino acids: CASSHNIGGEQFF. CDR3 DNA sequence: TGTGCCAGCAGCCATAACATAGGCGGTGAGCAGTTCTTC.

This chain connects TRBV30 to TRBJ1-2; the match to TRBD1 covers 10 bases. The ends lost 4 bases at V and 8 bases at J; junction bases unmatched: 4. Germline assignment: CDR1 GTSNPN and CDR2 SVGIG (reference sequence). The CDR3 runs 12 residues. The CDR3 spells CAWNKDRGGYTF. CDR3 nucleotides: TGTGCCTGGAACAAGGACAGGGGGGGCTACACCTTC.

This clone was detected once. V usage is TRBV6-5 and J usage is TRBJ2-5; D is ambiguous. The J call may be in error: the DNA end matches TRBJ2-7 better. CDR3 length: 15 residues. Germline-derived CDR1 and CDR2 are MNHEY and SVGAGI. The CDR3 nucleotides are TGTGCCAGCAGTCTCACCGGCCGGTGGGGCTACGAGCAGTACTTC. The encoded protein is CASSLTGRWGYEQYF.

The chain links TRBV4-1 to TRBJ1-3, with no clear D. V was pared by 2 bases and J by 0 bases, with 11 bases between. The CDR3 is 16 amino acids. Germline V lookup: CDR1 MGHRA, CDR2 YSYEKL. CDR3 coding DNA: TGCGCCAGCAGCCAACAACAGTTGTACTCTGGAAACACCATATATTTT. It specifies CASSQQQLYSGNTIYF.